In its sample, the clone carrying this TCR beta chain was seen a few times. The target antigen is unknown. The data belong to a study of beta chain features in type 1 diabetes. General study points: Shorter TCRB CDR3s, moderately but significantly so, were found in Type 1 diabetes patients in all four CD4+ subsets. VDJ junctions sequenced from type 1 diabetes patients showed fewer insertions and more deletions. Researchers cautioned that cDNA sequencing could over-represent cells with high TCR expression. Within the patient group, naive, central memory and Treg TCRB repertoires appeared more similar to each other than within healthy donors.

The study reverse transcribed the entire isolated RNA, so it sequenced expressed TCRB transcripts. Produced via immunoSEQ multiplex PCR; TCRdb's table is partial and in-frame only. The table has some 270,000 clones, 9.5% to 13% seen once. The material sequenced was naive CD4+ T cells from blood. The clonotype comes from a man aged 25-40 years with type 1 diabetes.

CDR3 protein: CASSRGAARQETQYF. Written as DNA, the CDR3 is TGTGCCAGCTCACGAGGTGCAGCCCGACAAGAGACCCAGTACTTC. V gene TRBV18 combines with J gene TRBJ2-5, with D uncertain. This CDR3 comprises 15 residues. Germline V gives CDR1 KGHSH, CDR2 LQKENI. Trimming shortened V by 4 bases and J by 2 bases, and 14 bases separated the two germline ends.